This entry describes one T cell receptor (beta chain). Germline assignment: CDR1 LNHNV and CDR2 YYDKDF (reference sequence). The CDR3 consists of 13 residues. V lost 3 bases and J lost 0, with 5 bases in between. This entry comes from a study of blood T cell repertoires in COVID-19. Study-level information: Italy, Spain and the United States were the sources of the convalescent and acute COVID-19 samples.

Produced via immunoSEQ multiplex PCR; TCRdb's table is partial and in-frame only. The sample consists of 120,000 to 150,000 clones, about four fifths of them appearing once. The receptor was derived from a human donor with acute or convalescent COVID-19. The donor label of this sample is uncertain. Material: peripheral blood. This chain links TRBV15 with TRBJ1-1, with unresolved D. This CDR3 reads CATSRTLNTEAFF. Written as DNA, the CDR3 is TGTGCCACCAGCAGGACACTGAACACTGAAGCTTTCTTT.